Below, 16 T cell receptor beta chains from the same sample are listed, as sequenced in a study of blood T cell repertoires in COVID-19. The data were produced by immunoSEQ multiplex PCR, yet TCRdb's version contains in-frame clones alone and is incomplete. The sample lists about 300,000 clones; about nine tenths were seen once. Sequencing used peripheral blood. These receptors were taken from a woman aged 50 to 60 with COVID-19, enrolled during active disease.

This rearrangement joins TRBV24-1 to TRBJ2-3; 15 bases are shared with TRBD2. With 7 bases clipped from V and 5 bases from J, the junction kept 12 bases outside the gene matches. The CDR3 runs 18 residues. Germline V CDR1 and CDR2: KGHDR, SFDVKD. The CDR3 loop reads CATSSGLAGGSVGDTQYF. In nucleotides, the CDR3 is TGTGCCACCAGCTCGGGACTAGCGGGGGGATCCGTGGGAGATACGCAGTATTTT.

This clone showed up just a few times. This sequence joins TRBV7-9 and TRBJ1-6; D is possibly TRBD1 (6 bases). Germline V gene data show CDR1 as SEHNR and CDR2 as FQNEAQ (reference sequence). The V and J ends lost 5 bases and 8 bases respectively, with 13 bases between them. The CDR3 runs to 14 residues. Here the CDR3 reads CASSARGGDSPLHF. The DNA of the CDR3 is TGTGCCAGCAGCGCCAGGGGTGGGGATTCACCCCTCCACTTT.

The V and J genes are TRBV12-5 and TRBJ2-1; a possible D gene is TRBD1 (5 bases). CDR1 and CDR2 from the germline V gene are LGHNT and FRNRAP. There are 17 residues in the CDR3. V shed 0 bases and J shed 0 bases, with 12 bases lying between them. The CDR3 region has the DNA TGTGCTAGTGGTTTGGTCCCACTGACAGACTCCTACAATGAGCAGTTCTTC. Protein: CASGLVPLTDSYNEQFF. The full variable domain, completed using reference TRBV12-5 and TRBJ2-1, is DARVTQTPRHKVTEMGQEVTMRCQPILGHNTVFWYRQTMMQGLELLAYFRNRAPLDDSGMPKDRFSAEMPDATLATLKIQPSEPRDSAVYFCASGLVPLTDSYNEQFFGPGTRLTVL.

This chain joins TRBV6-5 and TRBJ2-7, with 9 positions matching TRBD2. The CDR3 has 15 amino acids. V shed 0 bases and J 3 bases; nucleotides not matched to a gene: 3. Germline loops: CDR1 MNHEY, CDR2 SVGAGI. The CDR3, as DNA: TGTGCCAGCAGTTACTCGGCTAGCGGGAACTACGAGCAGTACTTC. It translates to CASSYSASGNYEQYF.

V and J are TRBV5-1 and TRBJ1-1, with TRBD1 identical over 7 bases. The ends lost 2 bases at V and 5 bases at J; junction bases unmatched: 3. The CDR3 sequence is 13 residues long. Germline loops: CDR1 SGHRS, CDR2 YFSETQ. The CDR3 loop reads CASSFTGETEAFF. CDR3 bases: TGCGCCAGCAGCTTTACAGGGGAGACTGAAGCTTTCTTT.

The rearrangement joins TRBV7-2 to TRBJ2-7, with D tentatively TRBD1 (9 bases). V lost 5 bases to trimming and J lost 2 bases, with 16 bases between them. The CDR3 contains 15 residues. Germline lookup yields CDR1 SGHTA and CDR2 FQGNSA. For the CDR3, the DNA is TGTGCCAGCAGCCCGGGGGGGGACAGGGCCTACGAGCAGTACTTC. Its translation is CASSPGGDRAYEQYF.

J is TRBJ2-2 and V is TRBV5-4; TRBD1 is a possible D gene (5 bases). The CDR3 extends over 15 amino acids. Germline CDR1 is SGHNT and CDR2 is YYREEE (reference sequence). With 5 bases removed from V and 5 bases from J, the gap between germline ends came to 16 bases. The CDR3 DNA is TGTGCCAGCAGTCTGGTAGGGGCCCGGACCGGGGAGCTGTTTTTT. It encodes CASSLVGARTGELFF.

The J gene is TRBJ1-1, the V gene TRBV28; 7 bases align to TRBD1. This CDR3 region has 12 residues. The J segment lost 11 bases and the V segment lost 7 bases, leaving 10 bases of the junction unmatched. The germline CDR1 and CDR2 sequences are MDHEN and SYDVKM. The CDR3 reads CASTLDRVDAFF. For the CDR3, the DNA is TGTGCCAGCACCCTAGACAGGGTCGACGCTTTCTTT.

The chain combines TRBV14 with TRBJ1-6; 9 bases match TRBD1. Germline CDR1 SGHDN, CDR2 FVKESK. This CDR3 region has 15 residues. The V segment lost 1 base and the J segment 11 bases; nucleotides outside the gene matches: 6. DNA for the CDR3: TGTGCCAGCAGCCAAGCCGGGACAGGGCTTACACCCCTCCACTTT. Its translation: CASSQAGTGLTPLHF.

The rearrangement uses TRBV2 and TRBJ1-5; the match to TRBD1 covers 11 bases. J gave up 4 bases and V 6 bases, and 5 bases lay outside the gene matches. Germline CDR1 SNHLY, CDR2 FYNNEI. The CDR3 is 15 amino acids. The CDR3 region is CASRDGQGANQPQHF. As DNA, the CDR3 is TGTGCCAGCAGGGATGGACAGGGGGCAAATCAGCCCCAGCATTTT.

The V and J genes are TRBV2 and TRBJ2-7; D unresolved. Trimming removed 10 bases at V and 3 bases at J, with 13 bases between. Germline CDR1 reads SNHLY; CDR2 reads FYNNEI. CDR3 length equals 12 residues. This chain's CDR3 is CATARQNYEQYF. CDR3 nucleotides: TGTGCCACCGCTCGCCAGAACTACGAGCAGTACTTC.

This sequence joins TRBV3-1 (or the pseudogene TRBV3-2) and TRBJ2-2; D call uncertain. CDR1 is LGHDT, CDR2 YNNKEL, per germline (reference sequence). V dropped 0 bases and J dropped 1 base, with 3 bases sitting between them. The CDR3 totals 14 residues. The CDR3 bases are TGTGCCAGCAGCCAAGATCGGAACACCGGGGAGCTGTTTTTT. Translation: CASSQDRNTGELFF.

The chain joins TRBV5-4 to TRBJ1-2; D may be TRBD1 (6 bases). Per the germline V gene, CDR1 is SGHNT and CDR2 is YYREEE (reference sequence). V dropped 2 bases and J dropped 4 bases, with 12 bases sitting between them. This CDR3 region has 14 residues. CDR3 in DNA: TGTGCCAGCAGCTTACCCGACAGGATCTATGGCTACACCTTC. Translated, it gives CASSLPDRIYGYTF.

The CDR3 region is CAWLDRGKDTGELFF. The CDR3 bases are TGTGCCTGGCTCGACAGGGGAAAAGACACCGGGGAGCTGTTTTTT. This chain connects TRBV30 to TRBJ2-2; 8 bases are a match to TRBD1. V lost 5 bases, J lost 3 bases, and 8 bases stayed unmatched. There are 15 residues in the CDR3. From germline, CDR1 is GTSNPN and CDR2 SVGIG (reference sequence).

The CDR3: CASSLGASLEAFF. CDR3 in DNA: TGCGCCAGCAGCTTGGGGGCTTCTCTTGAAGCTTTCTTT. This sequence joins TRBV5-1 and TRBJ1-1; D unresolved. The CDR3 length is 13 residues. Germline CDR1 and CDR2: SGHRS and YFSETQ. Trimming pared 0 bases from V and 7 bases from J, leaving 10 bases between.

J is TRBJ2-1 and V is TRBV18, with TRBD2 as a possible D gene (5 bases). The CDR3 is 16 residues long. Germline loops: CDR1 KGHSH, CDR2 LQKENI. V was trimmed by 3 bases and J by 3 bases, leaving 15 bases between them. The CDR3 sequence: CASSPLPSPDYNEQFF. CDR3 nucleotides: TGTGCCAGCTCACCGCTTCCTAGCCCAGACTACAATGAGCAGTTCTTC.